The sequence of this T cell receptor beta chain was determined in a study of cytomegalovirus exposure and HLA in healthy donors (dated by TCRdb to about 2017). With respect to the entire study: According to an earlier analysis of several hundred of the donors, about 170 million T cells yielded roughly 110 million unique TCR beta sequences and about 280 Gb of sequence data. An early release that covered more than 550 HLA-typed donors contained approximately 300 gigabases of sequencing data and approximately 85 million unique TCR sequences. Of the roughly 410 genotyped donors, 81% were placed in the genetic ancestry cluster associated with self-reported Caucasian donors. The study aimed to test whether signatures of past pathogen exposure could be identified by cataloging public T cell receptors. The study profiled the T cell repertoires of around 700 subjects by immunosequencing and related them to cytomegalovirus serostatus. In addition to the first cohort of roughly 670 subjects, a separate validation cohort of about 120 different subjects was used. To predict cytomegalovirus infection status, the study combined high-throughput TCR immunosequencing, statistical association of individual TCRs with disease status, and machine learning. In a later analysis, previously published TCR beta repertoires from 550 to 700 donors were re-analyzed and high-resolution HLA genotyping was added so that TCR occurrence patterns could be studied. Rather than drawing on any new phenotypic data, the later analysis identified candidate immune exposures from TCR beta sequences and the way those sequences occurred across donors. To decide whether each TCR beta V gene segment behaved as functional or pseudogenic, an earlier analysis of approximately 600 of the donors relied on high-throughput TCR beta sequencing. Donor age, sex, ethnicity and CMV serostatus were collected together with the repertoire data. In a later genetic analysis, genome-wide SNP genotypes for about 65% of the roughly 700 donors were used, and that subset was treated as a discovery cohort. All discovery cohort repertoires had been generated on a single sequencing platform. Class I and class II HLA loci were covered by the typing at four-digit resolution. The number of donors typed differed by locus, with roughly 629-640 for A, B, C, DRB1 and DQB1, approximately 500 for DQA1, approximately 570 for DPA1, and 450 to 480 for DPB1. Roughly 5 DR-DQ haplotypes were handled as single units for association and clustering, since linkage in the cohort was strong. Among about 390 genotyped donors of the cohort, an average of approximately 240,000 unique TCR beta nucleotide sequences were sequenced per donor, 15% to 20% of them non-productive. The research as a whole found: Compared with the approximately 670-donor mean, donors in an Asian-associated ancestry cluster had fewer N-insertions in productive TCRs, according to a later genetic analysis. Most TCR sequences were observed very rarely across donors, whereas some public TCRs were present in many individuals. Assigning TCR associations to individual alleles was difficult when HLA alleles, especially DR and DQ, strongly co-occurred. An earlier analysis of around 540 of the donors showed that most TCR beta V segments appeared in productive rearrangements either about 90% or about 30% of the time, which broadly matched IMGT annotations. A later analysis associated about 16,000 TCR beta sequences with specific HLA alleles at a false discovery rate of 0.05. In a later analysis, TCR association rates were found to vary across HLA loci, with the most associated TCRs seen for DRB1 alleles and the fewest for HLA-C alleles. In a later analysis, several top co-occurrence clusters were reported to appear linked to parvovirus B19, influenza, CMV and Epstein-Barr virus. The study gave a list of 150 to 200 TCR beta chains associated with cytomegalovirus. CMV serostatus was the only immune exposure information available for the cohort. A further reported finding was that TCR beta sequences accurately predicted the HLA-A and HLA-B alleles for most subjects in the first cohort. Because counts were too low, approximately 18 rarely observed V segments, including chromosome 9 orphons, were excluded from the earlier analysis of around 590 of the donors. Correlated functional status among segregating V segments might reflect linkage disequilibrium, but an unknown experimental factor could not be ruled out. Presence/absence analyses assumed roughly uniform sequencing depth across donors, an assumption that may not hold. In a later genetic analysis, a missense DCLRE1C variant was associated with V-gene and J-gene trimming of TCR beta chains, and the association was replicated in an independent cohort. Because HLA typing was unavailable for some donors at each locus, only the typed subset was used in association tests. A group of highly shared sequence variants was considered likely to be a technical artifact of the sequencing pipeline. Some IMGT-functional V segments, including TRBV6-2 and TRBV6-3, could not be distinguished by the 87-base-pair reads and were therefore excluded. In a later analysis, HLA-associated TCR beta chains showed more clonal expansion and lower generation probabilities than non-associated chains that were equally common. The authors suggested that the approach could potentially be extended to other disease states and immunological phenotypes. In both the original and validation cohorts, the classifier was reported to diagnose cytomegalovirus status with high specificity and sensitivity. According to a later analysis, most CMV-associated TCR beta chains appeared to be HLA-restricted, and the HLA associations seemed to be driven largely by CMV exposure. In vitro tests confirmed that a few of the cytomegalovirus-associated TCR beta chains recognize cytomegalovirus antigens. Only TCR beta chains were sequenced in this cohort, and the absence of alpha or paired-chain data limited detectable features.

Regarding this clone: Its antigen specificity is not known. It has no much larger one-base neighbor in the sample; base qualities were not kept.

The receptor library was made with the immunoSEQ multiplex PCR assay. For the multiplex PCR, a mixture combining 60 forward primers for TCR Vbeta segments and 13 reverse primers for TCR Jbeta segments was used. The CDR3 region of rearranged TCR beta genes was amplified from genomic DNA with a multiplex PCR assay. On the Illumina HiSeq System, the amplified TCR beta libraries were sequenced as 87-base-pair reads. Concerning the study's data processing: Across the 700 or so repertoires, a later analysis counted approximately 83 million unique TCR beta chains, some 11 million of which were shared by at least two donors. Raw reads were error-corrected and collapsed into unique sequences with a nearest-neighbor algorithm that merged closely related sequences to remove PCR and sequencing errors. To assign V, D and J gene segments, CDR3 sequences were aligned to IMGT reference sequences. For a sequence to be retained, a match of at least six nucleotides to both a V gene segment and a J gene segment was required. Rearrangements were called productive when the CDR3 lacked stop codons and stayed in frame with V and J; all others were non-productive. Following IMGT convention, CDR3 was defined as the stretch from the second conserved V-encoded cysteine up to the conserved J-encoded phenylalanine. Sequences without an unambiguous match to a single V gene segment were excluded from the earlier analysis of several hundred of the donors. An earlier analysis of 450 to 650 of the donors called V segments functional above 56.7% productive rearrangements and segregating when the between-donor standard deviation exceeded 5%. A statistical classification framework was built for diagnosing cytomegalovirus status from the catalog of TCR beta chain sequences. V and J gene assignment, in a later analysis, came from comparing TCR nucleotide sequences with IMGT/GENE-DB human TR gene sequences. The TCRdist pipeline was used in a later analysis to assign CDR3 sequences and most-parsimonious VDJ recombination scenarios. In a later analysis, each TCR beta chain was defined by its CDR3 amino acid sequence together with its V-gene family, and reads without a unique V-gene family were excluded. A later analysis removed 500 to 650 highly shared, low-generation-probability nucleotide sequences to deal with suspected cross-contamination and a sequencing artifact. In a later analysis, a clonal expansion index for each public chain was calculated from normalized within-repertoire ranks of inferred template counts. A later analysis computed generation probabilities with a VDJ recombination model fitted to out-of-frame rearrangements, and checked the results against IGoR. A later analysis scored TCR-TCR, TCR-HLA and TCR-CMV co-occurrence with hypergeometric tests, applying a repertoire-size bias correction to TCR pairs. False discovery rates were estimated in a later analysis by permuting HLA or CMV assignments 20 times. In a later analysis, co-occurring TCRs were grouped with DBSCAN, and TCRdist sequence similarity was added when clustering was performed within HLA-allele-positive subsets. Co-occurrence clustering excluded repertoires with fewer than 30,000 or more than 120,000 public chains, plus five with anomalous nucleotide sharing. Here the immuneACCESS table is served through TCRdb, limited to in-frame sequences with V and J called. Missing clones are a known gap in these copies; in checked studies unresolved V genes cover under half, and the rest lacks a known reason. The DNA was the basis for D and trimming; V, J and clone size are from that table. The sample table records roughly 170,000 clones; 84% of these occur just once. Of the sample, around 1.2% is held by the ten largest clones.

V sheds 1 base and J sheds 4 bases, leaving 10 bases between their ends. The CDR3 starts with the cysteine, ends with the phenylalanine, and has 14 residues. Just the 42-base CDR3 DNA is kept, in frame starting at base 1. The germline V gene (reference sequence) specifies PRHDT as CDR1 and FYEKMQ as CDR2. The cohort was made up of about 670 healthy bone marrow donors. At the time of sampling, every cohort member was nominally healthy, though immune exposures that went unrecorded were likely present. The donor was CMV seropositive and belonged to the group of 250 to 300 seropositive cohort members. A peripheral blood sample was provided by each donor, and peripheral blood mononuclear cells were used for TCR beta sequencing. Genomic DNA extraction from the blood cell samples was performed with the Qiagen DNeasy Blood Extraction Kit.

This chain is built from TRBV13 and TRBJ1-2; the D gene is perhaps TRBD1, from 6 matching bases. This receptor was identified in a girl aged 2 to 10 in good health and CMV-seropositive. The sample taken for sequencing was PBMCs. The CDR3 reads as follows: CASSLAGVPYGYTF. The sequenced DNA: TGTGCCAGCAGCTTAGCAGGGGTCCCCTATGGCTACACCTTC.